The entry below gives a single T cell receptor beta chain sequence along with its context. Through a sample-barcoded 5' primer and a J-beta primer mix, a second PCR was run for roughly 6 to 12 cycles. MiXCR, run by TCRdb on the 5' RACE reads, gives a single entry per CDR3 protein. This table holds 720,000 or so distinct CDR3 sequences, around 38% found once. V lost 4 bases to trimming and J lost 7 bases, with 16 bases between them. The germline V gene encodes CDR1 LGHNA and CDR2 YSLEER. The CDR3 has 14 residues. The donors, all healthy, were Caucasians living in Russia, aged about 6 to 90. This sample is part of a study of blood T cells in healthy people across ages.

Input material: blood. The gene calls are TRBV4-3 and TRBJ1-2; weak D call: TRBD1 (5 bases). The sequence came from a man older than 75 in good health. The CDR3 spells CASSPGDPRAGYTF. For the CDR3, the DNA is TGCGCCAGCAGCCCCGGGGACCCTAGAGCTGGCTACACCTTC.